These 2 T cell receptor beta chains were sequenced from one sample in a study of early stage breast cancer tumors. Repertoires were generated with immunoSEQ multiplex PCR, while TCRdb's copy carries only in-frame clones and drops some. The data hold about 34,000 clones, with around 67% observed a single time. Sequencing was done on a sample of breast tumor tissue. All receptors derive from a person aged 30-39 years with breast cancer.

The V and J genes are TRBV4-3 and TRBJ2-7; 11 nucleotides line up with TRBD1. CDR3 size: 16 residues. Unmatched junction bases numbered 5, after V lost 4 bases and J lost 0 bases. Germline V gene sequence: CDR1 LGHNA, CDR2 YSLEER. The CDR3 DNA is TGCGCCAGCAGCCCTTACGGGACAGGGGGCTCCTACGAGCAGTACTTC. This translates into CASSPYGTGGSYEQYF.

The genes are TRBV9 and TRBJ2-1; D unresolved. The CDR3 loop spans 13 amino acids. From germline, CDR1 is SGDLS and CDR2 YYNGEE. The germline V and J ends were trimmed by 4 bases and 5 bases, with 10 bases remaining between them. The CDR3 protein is CASSPNLNNEQFF. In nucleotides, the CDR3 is TGTGCCAGCAGCCCCAACTTGAACAATGAGCAGTTCTTC. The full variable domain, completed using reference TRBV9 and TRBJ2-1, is DSGVTQTPKHLITATGQRVTLRCSPRSGDLSVYWYQQSLDQGLQFLIQYYNGEERAKGNILERFSAQQFPDLHSELNLSSLELGDSALYFCASSPNLNNEQFFGPGTRLTVL.